This T cell receptor beta chain was profiled in a study of blood T cell repertoires in COVID-19 (dated by TCRdb to the early 2020s). Regarding the study in general: Collaborator samples came from the United States, Italy and Spain and covered acute and convalescent phases of COVID-19. Deeply sampled blood TCRbeta repertoires from subjects exposed to, actively infected with, or recovered from COVID-19 were included in the dataset. The material from the prospective study consisted of cDNA or gDNA derived from T cells, B-cell-depleted T cells, or PBMCs. The repertoires were released in a freely available public database meant as a resource for research on the immune response to SARS-CoV-2. A de-identified subject ID, COVID-19 status, age in years and sex were almost always included in the sample metadata. The samples were drawn from the first 160 participants of the ongoing ImmuneRACE study and from about 1,200 subjects provided by 6 global collaborators. HLA class I and class II types, where available, came from metadata supplied by the sample provider rather than from assay-based typing.

One collaborating source in Seattle enrolled patients during active infection and followed them longitudinally through the course of disease. Collaborating institutions collected whole blood in K2EDTA tubes following their own protocols. For TCRbeta analysis, collaborator samples were shipped as frozen whole blood, as isolated PBMCs, or as DNA extracted from either sample type. The immunoSEQ Assay, a bias-controlled multiplex PCR, was used to amplify TCRbeta CDR3 regions from genomic DNA. As for the authors' bioinformatics: The number of nucleated cells in each sample was estimated from the amplification of reference gene primers within the assay. To quantify the absolute abundance of each unique TCRbeta CDR3 rearrangement, sequence reads were collapsed and filtered. For each sample, productive Simpson clonality was calculated as the square root of Simpson's diversity index over productive rearrangements. The source is immuneACCESS, and TCRdb retained only in-frame sequences with V and J called. Part of the clones is not carried over; for the studies checked, unresolved V genes explain less than half of this, and the remainder is unexplained. V and J calls and clone size come straight from that table; D and trimming were deduced from the DNA. A total of hundreds of thousands of clones appear in this sample, roughly 89% of them only once. The ten most abundant clones make up around 0.92% of the sample.

The germline V gene specifies MNHEY as CDR1 and SVGEGT as CDR2. CDR3 length: 17 amino acids, cysteine to phenylalanine. Only the CDR3 DNA stays, 51 bases, in frame from base 1. The trim is 2 bases for V and 0 bases for J, with a gap of 13 bases between the germline ends. This clone was counted ten times or more. Its antigen remains undetermined. No much larger clonotype is one base removed from it; base qualities were not supplied. Findings and caveats that apply to the study as a whole: How much clinical and demographic metadata was included differed by source and by participant, and the metadata was provided uncurated.

Input material: peripheral blood. The TCR was taken from a young man with COVID-19, enrolled during active disease. The chain was built from TRBV6-2 or TRBV6-3 and TRBJ2-2; TRBD2 is a possible D gene, resting on 5 matching bases. The CDR3 region: CASSYTRTGTNTGELFF. The DNA sequence is as follows: TGTGCCAGCAGTTACACCCGGACTGGGACGAACACCGGGGAGCTGTTTTTT.